The 32 T cell receptor beta chains below come from one sample, sequenced in a study of blood T cell repertoires in COVID-19. TCRdb's table, derived via immunoSEQ multiplex PCR, lists solely in-frame clones and lacks some. Found here are a few hundred thousand clones, approximately 84% of them singletons; the top ten hold roughly 3.6%. The sample comprised PBMCs or T cells enriched from blood (not recorded which). The source of these receptors is a man between 45 and 60 years old who had recovered from COVID-19.

The V call is TRBV2, the J call TRBJ2-7; possible D gene TRBD2, 6 bases. The germline V and J ends were trimmed by 9 bases and 6 bases, with 21 bases remaining between them. This CDR3 has 14 residues. CDR1 and CDR2 (germline): SNHLY, FYNNEI. For the CDR3, the DNA is TGTGCCAGTTCCCCCGGGACTGGAGTTGGCGAGCAGTACTTC. It translates to CASSPGTGVGEQYF.

The V call is TRBV5-6, the J call TRBJ2-3, with 9 bases lining up with TRBD1. CDR1 is SGHDT and CDR2 is YYEEEE in the germline V gene. The trim removed 4 bases at V and 0 bases at J, leaving 0 bases unmatched. CDR3 length equals 14 residues. CDR3 region: CASSGTGSTDTQYF. CDR3 nucleotides: TGTGCCAGCAGCGGGACAGGGAGCACAGATACGCAGTATTTT.

This chain joins TRBV23-1 and TRBJ2-7; D might be TRBD1 (5 bases). TRBV23-1 is marked as an open reading frame, function uncertain. This CDR3 is built from 16 residues. V lost 0 bases and J 2 bases, leaving 14 bases between the germline ends. The DNA of the CDR3 is TGCGCCAGCAGTCAATCGAATTATCAGGGTCCCTACGAGCAGTACTTC. It specifies CASSQSNYQGPYEQYF.

V is TRBV5-1 and J is TRBJ1-1; 8 bases match TRBD1. V was clipped by 3 bases and J by 0 bases; unmatched bases: 4. CDR3 length equals 15 residues. The germline V gene has CDR1 SGHRS and CDR2 YFSETQ. Written as DNA, the CDR3 is TGCGCCAGCAGCTCATTACAGGGGGTGAACACTGAAGCTTTCTTT. Translating it yields CASSSLQGVNTEAFF.

The chain couples TRBV27 to TRBJ2-1, with 8 bases identical to TRBD1. The CDR3 sequence is 15 residues long. Germline CDR1 is MNHEY and CDR2 is SMNVEV (reference sequence). Trimming at V came to 6 bases and at J to 6 bases, leaving 10 bases not matched to a gene. This chain's CDR3 is CASRGDLDRVNEQFF. The DNA of the CDR3 is TGTGCCAGCAGGGGGGATTTGGACAGGGTCAATGAGCAGTTCTTC.

J is TRBJ2-2 and V is TRBV11-2; possible D gene TRBD2, 5 bases. Germline V gene sequence: CDR1 SGHAT, CDR2 FQNNGV. Trimming cost V 5 bases and J 8 bases, with 15 bases left between them. The CDR3 covers 14 residues. The CDR3 here is CASSLSRVAGELFF. CDR3 nucleotide sequence: TGTGCCAGCAGCCTATCGCGGGTGGCGGGGGAGCTGTTTTTT.

V gene TRBV12-5 combines with J gene TRBJ1-1; D gene ambiguous. The CDR3 consists of 14 residues. Germline CDR1 reads LGHNT; CDR2 reads FRNRAP. Trimming pared 1 base from V and 0 bases from J, leaving 6 bases between. CDR3 coding DNA: TGTGCTAGTGGTTTGGGGGCCATGAACACTGAAGCTTTCTTT. Amino acid sequence: CASGLGAMNTEAFF.

J is TRBJ2-5 and V is TRBV9; tentative D call: TRBD1 (6 bases). CDR3 length: 15 residues. Germline V gives CDR1 SGDLS, CDR2 YYNGEE. V dropped 0 bases and J dropped 4 bases, with 13 bases sitting between them. The CDR3 region has the DNA TGTGCCAGCAGCGTAGATCCCAGGGGTGGAGAGACCCAGTACTTC. Its translation: CASSVDPRGGETQYF.

The CDR3 DNA sequence: TGTGCCAGTCGAGCCCAACAGGGTATAAGCAATCAGCCCCAGCATTTT. It codes for CASRAQQGISNQPQHF. This sequence joins TRBV19 and TRBJ1-5, with a tentative D call TRBD1 (6 bases). This CDR3 contains 16 residues. Trimming cost V 8 bases and J 1 base, with 18 bases left between them. CDR1 is LNHDA, CDR2 SQIVND, per germline (reference sequence).

The count of this clone is one. The rearrangement joins TRBV5-1 to TRBJ1-6; tentative D call: TRBD1 (6 bases). CDR3 length: 14 residues. The ends were cut back, 1 base at V and 10 bases at J, with 12 bases in the middle. The germline V gene encodes CDR1 SGHRS and CDR2 YFSETQ. This CDR3 is CASSLRQVGSPLHF. CDR3 nucleotide sequence: TGCGCCAGCAGCTTGCGACAGGTCGGCTCACCCCTCCACTTT. Full variable domain (missing parts from reference TRBV5-1 and TRBJ1-6): KAGVTQTPRYLIKTRGQQVTLSCSPISGHRSVSWYQQTPGQGLQFLFEYFSETQRNKGNFPGRFSGRQFSNSRSEMNVSTLELGDSALYLCASSLRQVGSPLHFGNGTRLTVT.

Only one count was recorded for this clone. The J gene is TRBJ2-7, the V gene TRBV7-2; maybe TRBD2 (6 bases). With 5 bases removed from V and 2 bases from J, the gap between germline ends came to 13 bases. This CDR3 is 14 amino acids long. CDR1 is SGHTA, CDR2 FQGNSA, per germline. This CDR3 is CASSQRGVTYEQYF. The CDR3 nucleotides are TGTGCCAGCAGCCAGCGCGGGGTTACCTACGAGCAGTACTTC.

This clone was detected only once. The rearrangement joins TRBV18 to TRBJ1-4, with D possibly TRBD1 on 6 matching bases. The V gene's germline CDR1 is KGHSH and CDR2 LQKENI. V lost 3 bases to trimming and J lost 4 bases, with 12 bases between them. This CDR3 spans 15 amino acids. CDR3 sequence: CASSPTGNYNEKLFF. In DNA form, the CDR3 reads TGTGCCAGCTCACCTACAGGGAATTATAATGAAAAACTGTTTTTT. The full variable domain, with the rest looked up from reference TRBV18 and TRBJ1-4, is NAGVMQNPRHLVRRRGQEARLRCSPMKGHSHVYWYRQLPEEGLKFMVYLQKENIIDESGMPKERFSAEFPKEGPSILRIQQVVRGDSAAYFCASSPTGNYNEKLFFGSGTQLSVL.

This sequence joins TRBV7-3 and TRBJ1-1; D unclear. This CDR3 contains 14 residues. Germline V CDR1 and CDR2: SGHTA, FQGTGA. Deletions cut 6 bases from V and 0 bases from J, with 11 bases between. The CDR3 is CASSPAGLNTEAFF. CDR3 nucleotides: TGTGCCAGCAGTCCCGCGGGATTGAACACTGAAGCTTTCTTT.

This clone appeared a single time. The rearrangement joins TRBV10-2 to TRBJ2-3; 14 bases align to TRBD2. The germline gives CDR1 WSHSY, CDR2 SAAADI. V shed 6 bases and J 5 bases; nucleotides not matched to a gene: 13. This CDR3 spans 18 amino acids. As DNA, the CDR3 is TGCGCCAGCAGCCCACCTACGACTAGCGGGGGGGCCGGAGATACGCAGTATTTT. This codes for CASSPPTTSGGAGDTQYF.

The gene calls are TRBV12-5 and TRBJ1-2; TRBD1 aligns across 10 bases. This CDR3 region has 15 residues. Trimming at V came to 6 bases and at J to 2 bases, leaving 6 bases not matched to a gene. The germline gives CDR1 LGHNT, CDR2 FRNRAP. The CDR3 region has the DNA TGTGCTAGTGGACCCGGGACAGGGGTCAACTATGGCTACACCTTC. This sequence encodes CASGPGTGVNYGYTF.

J is TRBJ2-7 and V is TRBV2; TRBD1 matches at 9 bases. CDR1 and CDR2 from the germline V gene are SNHLY and FYNNEI. The trim removed 2 bases at V and 7 bases at J, leaving 9 bases unmatched. The CDR3 loop spans 15 amino acids. CDR3 coding DNA: TGTGCCAGCAGTGAATCCACAGGGGGCCGAAGAGAGCAGTACTTC. It specifies CASSESTGGRREQYF.

The gene calls are TRBV15 and TRBJ1-5; tentatively, D is TRBD1 (6 bases). V lost 1 base and J 2 bases, leaving 12 bases between the germline ends. Germline-derived CDR1 and CDR2 are LNHNV and YYDKDF (reference sequence). This CDR3 contains 16 residues. CDR3 coding DNA: TGTGCCACCAGCAGAGGACAGGAGTATGGCAATCAGCCCCAGCATTTT. Amino acids: CATSRGQEYGNQPQHF.

As for this clone: At one of its ends the junction is not consistent with the germline gene, which may arise from a read error. The chain uses TRBV7-7 and TRBJ2-5; TRBD1 matches at 7 bases. Germline V gives CDR1 SSHAT, CDR2 FNYEAQ (reference sequence). This CDR3 contains 14 residues. The CDR3 nucleotides are TGTGCTAGCAGCCCCACCGGGACAGAAGAGACCCAGTACTTC. The encoded protein is CASSPTGTEETQYF.

The chain recombines TRBV28 with TRBJ1-1; 10 bases fit TRBD1. The trim removed 5 bases at V and 11 bases at J, leaving 11 bases unmatched. This CDR3 contains 14 residues. Germline CDR1 and CDR2: MDHEN and SYDVKM. The CDR3 loop reads CASSSLRQGARAFF. The CDR3 DNA reads as TGTGCCAGCAGTAGCCTCCGACAGGGGGCGCGCGCTTTCTTT. Based on the CDR3 plus reference TRBV28 and TRBJ1-1, the full variable domain is DVKVTQSSRYLVKRTGEKVFLECVQDMDHENMFWYRQDPGLGLRLIYFSYDVKMKEKGDIPEGYSVSREKKERFSLILESASTNQTSMYLCASSSLRQGARAFFGQGTRLTVV.

V gene TRBV7-2 combines with J gene TRBJ2-5; TRBD2 matches at 7 bases. Germline CDR1 reads SGHTA; CDR2 reads FQGNSA. This CDR3 has 14 residues. Trimming cost V 5 bases and J 1 base; bases outside gene matches: 4. The CDR3 spells CASSLSGPQETQYF. CDR3 DNA: TGTGCCAGCAGCCTTAGCGGGCCCCAAGAGACCCAGTACTTC.

V is TRBV5-4 and J is TRBJ2-2; D may be TRBD1 (6 bases). The germline V gene encodes CDR1 SGHNT and CDR2 YYREEE (reference sequence). There are 15 residues in the CDR3. Trimming left V 4 bases short and J 1 base short, with 11 bases between. Written as DNA, the CDR3 is TGTGCCAGCAGCGCCGGGACAAGGAACACCGGGGAGCTGTTTTTT. Translated: CASSAGTRNTGELFF.

The V gene is TRBV27, the J gene TRBJ2-7; TRBD1 agrees at 9 bases. The CDR3 extends over 15 amino acids. CDR1 MNHEY and CDR2 SMNVEV come from the germline V gene (reference sequence). Germline trimming cut 10 bases from V and 2 bases from J; bases unmatched to any gene: 12. In DNA, the CDR3 is TGTGCCATTCTAGAGGCCGGGACAGGGCCCTACGAGCAGTACTTC. Its protein is CAILEAGTGPYEQYF.

This clone was recorded only once. This chain links TRBV5-6 with TRBJ1-1, with TRBD1 as a possible D gene (5 bases). Germline V CDR1 and CDR2: SGHDT, YYEEEE. The CDR3 is 13 amino acids. The germline V and J ends were trimmed by 6 bases and 10 bases, with 19 bases remaining between them. The CDR3: CASIIKGAPGAFF. The DNA for the CDR3 is TGTGCCAGCATCATTAAAGGGGCTCCGGGAGCTTTCTTT.

This rearrangement joins TRBV6-6 to TRBJ2-7; TRBD1 is a possible D gene (6 bases). Germline values: CDR1 MNHNY, CDR2 SVGAGI (reference sequence). The V end lost 3 bases, the J end lost 12 bases, and 12 bases lay between the germline ends. The length of the CDR3 is 11 residues. CDR3 residues: CASSYRETGYF. The CDR3 region has the DNA TGTGCCAGCAGTTATAGGGAGACAGGGTACTTC.

This clone was detected only a few times. This chain links TRBV29-1 with TRBJ2-3, with D perhaps TRBD1 (6 bases). Trimming stripped 7 bases from V and 3 bases from J, with 17 bases between. Germline loops: CDR1 SQVTM, CDR2 ANQGSEA. This CDR3 spans 14 amino acids. CDR3 residues: CSAPTGSPTDTQYF. CDR3 in DNA: TGCAGCGCCCCGACAGGATCCCCGACAGATACGCAGTATTTT.

This clone was seen just once. The chain joins TRBV30 to TRBJ1-5, with 7 bases matching TRBD1. This CDR3 has 13 amino acids. In germline, CDR1 is GTSNPN, CDR2 SVGIG (reference sequence). Trimming cost V 7 bases and J 9 bases; bases outside gene matches: 12. CDR3 in amino acids: CASPDRFKLPQHF. The CDR3 DNA follows: TGTGCCTCCCCGGACAGGTTCAAGCTGCCCCAGCATTTT.

The chain uses TRBV7-9 and TRBJ2-4, with 10 nucleotides matching TRBD2. CDR3 length: 18 amino acids. The germline V gene has CDR1 SEHNR and CDR2 FQNEAQ (reference sequence). J gave up 0 bases and V 1 base, and 6 bases lay outside the gene matches. CDR3 DNA sequence: TGTGCCAGCAGCTTAGTGGGACTAGCGCCACTAGCCAAAAACATTCAGTACTTC. Translating it yields CASSLVGLAPLAKNIQYF. Full variable domain (outside the CDR3, taken from reference TRBV7-9 and TRBJ2-4): DTGVSQNPRHKITKRGQNVTFRCDPISEHNRLYWYRQTLGQGPEFLTYFQNEAQLEKSRLLSDRFSAERPKGSFSTLEIQRTEQGDSAMYLCASSLVGLAPLAKNIQYFGAGTRLSVL.

This chain uses TRBV15 with TRBJ1-1, with D maybe TRBD1 (6 bases). V shed 0 bases and J shed 3 bases, with 17 bases lying between them. The CDR3 loop spans 17 amino acids. Germline V CDR1 and CDR2: LNHNV, YYDKDF (reference sequence). The CDR3 nucleotides are TGTGCCACCAGCAGAGAGGGGACACAAAGGAGTGACACTGAAGCTTTCTTT. This encodes CATSREGTQRSDTEAFF. The whole variable domain, filled in from reference TRBV15 and TRBJ1-1, reads DAMVIQNPRYQVTQFGKPVTLSCSQTLNHNVMYWYQQKSSQAPKLLFHYYDKDFNNEADTPDNFQSRRPNTSFCFLDIRSPGLGDTAMYLCATSREGTQRSDTEAFFGQGTRLTVV.

This sequence joins TRBV9 and TRBJ2-3; 13 nucleotides match TRBD2. CDR1 SGDLS and CDR2 YYNGEE come from the germline V gene. The CDR3 runs to 17 residues. Trimming removed 4 bases from V and 2 bases from J; junction bases left unmatched: 7. The CDR3 spells CASSSRTSGSPTDTQYF. The DNA of the CDR3 is TGTGCCAGCAGCTCCAGGACTAGCGGGAGCCCCACAGATACGCAGTATTTT. The full variable domain, rest sourced from reference TRBV9 and TRBJ2-3, is DSGVTQTPKHLITATGQRVTLRCSPRSGDLSVYWYQQSLDQGLQFLIQYYNGEERAKGNILERFSAQQFPDLHSELNLSSLELGDSALYFCASSSRTSGSPTDTQYFGPGTRLTVL.

The chain links TRBV18 to TRBJ1-6; 8 nucleotides line up with TRBD1. Germline V gives CDR1 KGHSH, CDR2 LQKENI. V was pared by 2 bases and J by 10 bases, with 16 bases of the junction left unmatched. The CDR3 totals 18 residues. CDR3 sequence reads: CASSPTPALGQGGSPLHF. Here the CDR3 DNA reads TGTGCCAGCTCACCAACTCCAGCCCTCGGACAGGGCGGATCACCCCTCCACTTT.

The chain uses TRBV7-9 and TRBJ2-1; 10 positions match TRBD2. After removal of 5 bases from V and 3 bases from J, the junction contained 10 bases not matched to a gene. This CDR3 region has 17 residues. Germline CDR1 is SEHNR and CDR2 is FQNEAQ (reference sequence). DNA of the CDR3: TGTGCCAGCAGCCTACGGTTAGTAGCGGGGGGCTACAATGAGCAGTTCTTC. Protein: CASSLRLVAGGYNEQFF.

V usage is TRBV10-3 and J usage is TRBJ2-3; 10 bases fit TRBD1. J was trimmed by 5 bases and V by 0 bases; bases with no gene match: 5. Germline CDR1 is ENHRY and CDR2 is SYGVKD. This CDR3 has 16 residues. The DNA for the CDR3 is TGTGCCATCAGTGAGTCGACAGGGGGCGAGGTAGATACGCAGTATTTT. It specifies CAISESTGGEVDTQYF.